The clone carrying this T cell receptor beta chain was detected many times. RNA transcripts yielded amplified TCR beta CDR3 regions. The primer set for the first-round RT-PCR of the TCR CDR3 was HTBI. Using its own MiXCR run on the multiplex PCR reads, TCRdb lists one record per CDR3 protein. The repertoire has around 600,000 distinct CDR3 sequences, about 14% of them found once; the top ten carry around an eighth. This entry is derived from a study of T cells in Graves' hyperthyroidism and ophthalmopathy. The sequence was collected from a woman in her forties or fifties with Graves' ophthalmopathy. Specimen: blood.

CDR3 in DNA: TGTGCCAGCAGCCGTAAGGACAGTTCGAGCGGCCAGTACTTC. Translated, it gives CASSRKDSSSGQYF. The chain has TRBV5-8 and TRBJ2-5; D possibly corresponds to TRBD1 (6 bases). The CDR3 runs to 14 residues. Per the germline V gene, CDR1 is SGHTS and CDR2 is YDEGEE. V was trimmed by 4 bases and J by 10 bases, leaving 20 bases between them.